This TCR beta chain was profiled in a study of blood T cells in healthy people across ages. General observations from the study: One million T cells yielded diversity estimates that were considered underestimates.

This clonotype showed up just a few times. Its matching antigen is unknown. The second PCR ran about 6 to 12 cycles with a sample-barcoded 5' primer and J-beta primers. One entry per CDR3 protein results from TCRdb running MiXCR on the 5' RACE reads. The sample yields around 900,000 distinct CDR3 sequences, more than 25% seen once. Trimming took 5 bases from V and 4 from J, leaving 22 bases between them. The germline V gene encodes CDR1 SGHVS and CDR2 FQNEAQ. The CDR3 runs 17 residues. V usage is TRBV7-8 and J usage is TRBJ2-3; D is perhaps TRBD1 (5 bases). The clonotype originates from a woman aged 80 or over in good health. The sequencing input was blood. CDR3 in amino acids: CASSLTDRSRSADTQYF. The CDR3 nucleotides are TGTGCCAGCAGCCTTACTGACAGAAGTAGGTCAGCAGATACGCAGTATTTT.